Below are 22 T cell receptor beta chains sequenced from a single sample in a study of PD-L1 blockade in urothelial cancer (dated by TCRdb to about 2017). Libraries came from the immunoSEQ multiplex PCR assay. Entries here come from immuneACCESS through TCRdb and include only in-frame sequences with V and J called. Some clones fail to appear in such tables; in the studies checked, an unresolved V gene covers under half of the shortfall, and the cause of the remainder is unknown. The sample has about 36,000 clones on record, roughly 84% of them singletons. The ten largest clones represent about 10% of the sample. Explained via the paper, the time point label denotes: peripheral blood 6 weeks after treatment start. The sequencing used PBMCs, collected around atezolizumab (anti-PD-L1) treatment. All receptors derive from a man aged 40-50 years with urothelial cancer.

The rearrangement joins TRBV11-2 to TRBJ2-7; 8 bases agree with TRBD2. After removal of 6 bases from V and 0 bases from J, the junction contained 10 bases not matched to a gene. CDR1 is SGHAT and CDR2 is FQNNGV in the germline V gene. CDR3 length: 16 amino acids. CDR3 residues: CASRPGGGRSSYEQYF. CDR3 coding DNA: TGTGCCAGCAGGCCGGGTGGCGGGAGGAGCTCCTACGAGCAGTACTTC.

The CDR3 DNA reads TGTGCCACCAGCAGAGCCCGGGGAGCCTACGAGCAGTACTTC. Its translation is CATSRARGAYEQYF. This rearrangement joins TRBV15 to TRBJ2-7; possible D gene TRBD2, 5 bases. The CDR3 extends over 14 amino acids. Germline CDR1 LNHNV, CDR2 YYDKDF (reference sequence). The V gene lost 1 base and the J gene lost 2 bases, with 9 bases spanning the gap.

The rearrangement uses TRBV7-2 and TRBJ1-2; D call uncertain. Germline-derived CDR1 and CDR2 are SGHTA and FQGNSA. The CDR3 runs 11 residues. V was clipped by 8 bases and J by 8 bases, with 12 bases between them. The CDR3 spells CASGLLWGYTF. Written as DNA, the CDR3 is TGTGCCAGCGGACTCCTCTGGGGCTACACCTTC.

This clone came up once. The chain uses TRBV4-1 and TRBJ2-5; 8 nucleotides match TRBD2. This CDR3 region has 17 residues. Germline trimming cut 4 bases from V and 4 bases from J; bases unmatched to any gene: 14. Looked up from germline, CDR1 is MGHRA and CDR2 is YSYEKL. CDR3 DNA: TGCGCCAGCAGCCGCCTCCCGGGAGGGCTAGCGAGAGAGACCCAGTACTTC. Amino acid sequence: CASSRLPGGLARETQYF.

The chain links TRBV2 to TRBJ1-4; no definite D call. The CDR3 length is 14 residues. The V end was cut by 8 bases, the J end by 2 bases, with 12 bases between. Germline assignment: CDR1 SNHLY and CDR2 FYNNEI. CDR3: CASCRRGTNEKLFF. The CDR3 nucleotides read TGTGCCAGCTGCCGGAGAGGGACTAATGAAAAACTGTTTTTT.

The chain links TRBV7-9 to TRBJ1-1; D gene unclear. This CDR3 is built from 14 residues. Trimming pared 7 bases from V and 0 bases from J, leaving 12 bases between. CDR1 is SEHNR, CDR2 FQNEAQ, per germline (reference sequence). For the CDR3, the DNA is TGTGCCAGCACCACCCAAGCATTGAACACTGAAGCTTTCTTT. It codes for CASTTQALNTEAFF. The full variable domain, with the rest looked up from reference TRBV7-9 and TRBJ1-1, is DTGVSQNPRHKITKRGQNVTFRCDPISEHNRLYWYRQTLGQGPEFLTYFQNEAQLEKSRLLSDRFSAERPKGSFSTLEIQRTEQGDSAMYLCASTTQALNTEAFFGQGTRLTVV.

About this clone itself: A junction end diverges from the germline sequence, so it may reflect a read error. CDR3 amino acids: CASSLREGTGELFF. CDR3 in DNA: TGTGCTAGCAGCTTAAGGGAGGGCACCGGGGAGCTGTTTTTT. This sequence joins TRBV7-7 and TRBJ2-2; 7 nucleotides agree with TRBD2. Germline loops: CDR1 SSHAT, CDR2 FNYEAQ (reference sequence). The CDR3 contains 14 residues.

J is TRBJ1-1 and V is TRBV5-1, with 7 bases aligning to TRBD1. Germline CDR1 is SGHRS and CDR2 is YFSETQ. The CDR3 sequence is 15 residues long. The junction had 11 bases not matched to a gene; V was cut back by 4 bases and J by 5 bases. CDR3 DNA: TGCGCCAGCAGCGAACCCTCAGGGGGACCGACTGAAGCTTTCTTT. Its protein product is CASSEPSGGPTEAFF.

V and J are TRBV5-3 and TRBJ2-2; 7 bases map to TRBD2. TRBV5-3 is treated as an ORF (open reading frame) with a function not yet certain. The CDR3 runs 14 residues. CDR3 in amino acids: CPYSRWREIRELFF. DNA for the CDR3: TGTCCCTACTCCCGGTGGCGGGAGATCAGGGAGCTGTTTTTT.

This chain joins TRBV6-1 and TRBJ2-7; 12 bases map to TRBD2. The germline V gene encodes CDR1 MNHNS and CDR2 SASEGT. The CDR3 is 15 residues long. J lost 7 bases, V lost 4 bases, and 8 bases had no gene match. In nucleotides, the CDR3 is TGTGCCAGCAGTGGCCGACTAGCGGGAGAGGGGGAGCAGTACTTC. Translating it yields CASSGRLAGEGEQYF.

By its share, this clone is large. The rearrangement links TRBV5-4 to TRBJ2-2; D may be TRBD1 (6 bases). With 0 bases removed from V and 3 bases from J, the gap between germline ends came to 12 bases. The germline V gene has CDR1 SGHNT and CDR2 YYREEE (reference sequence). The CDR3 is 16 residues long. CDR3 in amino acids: CASSLGGRQDTGELFF. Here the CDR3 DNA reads TGTGCCAGCAGCTTGGGGGGTCGACAGGACACCGGGGAGCTGTTTTTT.

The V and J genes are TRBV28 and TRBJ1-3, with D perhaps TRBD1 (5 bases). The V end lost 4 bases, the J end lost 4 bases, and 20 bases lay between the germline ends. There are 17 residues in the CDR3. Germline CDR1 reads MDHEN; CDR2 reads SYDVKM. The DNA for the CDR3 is TGTGCCAGCAGTTGGGGGGTTTGGGGGAAGAAAGGAAACACCATATATTTT. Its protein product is CASSWGVWGKKGNTIYF.

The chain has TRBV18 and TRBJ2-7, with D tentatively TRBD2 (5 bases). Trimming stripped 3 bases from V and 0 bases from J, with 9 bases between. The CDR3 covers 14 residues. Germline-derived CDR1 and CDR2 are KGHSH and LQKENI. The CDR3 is CASSPPGISYEQYF. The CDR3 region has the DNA TGTGCCAGCTCACCCCCCGGGATCTCCTACGAGCAGTACTTC.

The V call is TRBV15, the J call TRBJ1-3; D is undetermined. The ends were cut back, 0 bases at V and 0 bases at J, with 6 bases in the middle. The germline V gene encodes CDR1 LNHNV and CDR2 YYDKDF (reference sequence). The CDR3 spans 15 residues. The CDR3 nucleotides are TGTGCCACCAGCAGAGATCCGGGCTCTGGAAACACCATATATTTT. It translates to CATSRDPGSGNTIYF.

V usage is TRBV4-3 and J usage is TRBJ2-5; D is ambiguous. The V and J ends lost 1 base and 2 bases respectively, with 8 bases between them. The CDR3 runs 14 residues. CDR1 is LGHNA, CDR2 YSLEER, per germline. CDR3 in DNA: TGCGCCAGCAGCCAAGGGGCCCGACAAGAGACCCAGTACTTC. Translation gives CASSQGARQETQYF.

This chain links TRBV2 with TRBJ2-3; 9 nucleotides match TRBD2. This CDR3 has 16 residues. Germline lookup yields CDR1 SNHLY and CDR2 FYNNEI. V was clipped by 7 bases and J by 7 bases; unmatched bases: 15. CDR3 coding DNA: TGTGCCAGCACTATGCTCCGGGCTAGCGGGACAAATACGCAGTATTTT. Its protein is CASTMLRASGTNTQYF.

In DNA form, the CDR3 reads TGTGCCAGCAGTTTGTACTGGAGCACTGAAGCTTTCTTT. It codes for CASSLYWSTEAFF. This chain links TRBV27 with TRBJ1-1; D uncertain. Trimming left V 3 bases short and J 4 bases short, with 9 bases between. Germline assignment: CDR1 MNHEY and CDR2 SMNVEV (reference sequence). The CDR3 loop spans 13 amino acids.

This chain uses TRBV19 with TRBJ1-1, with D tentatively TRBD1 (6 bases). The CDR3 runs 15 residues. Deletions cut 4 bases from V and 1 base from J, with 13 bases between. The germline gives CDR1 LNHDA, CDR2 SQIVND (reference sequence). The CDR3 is CASSTLWTANTEAFF. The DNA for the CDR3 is TGTGCCAGTAGTACCTTGTGGACAGCGAACACTGAAGCTTTCTTT.

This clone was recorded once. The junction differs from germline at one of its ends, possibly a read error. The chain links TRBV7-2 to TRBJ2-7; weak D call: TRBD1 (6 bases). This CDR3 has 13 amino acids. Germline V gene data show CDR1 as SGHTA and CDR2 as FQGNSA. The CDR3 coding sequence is TGTGCCAGCAGCTTAGAGTTCACTTCGACAGGCCAGTTC. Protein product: CASSLEFTSTGQF.

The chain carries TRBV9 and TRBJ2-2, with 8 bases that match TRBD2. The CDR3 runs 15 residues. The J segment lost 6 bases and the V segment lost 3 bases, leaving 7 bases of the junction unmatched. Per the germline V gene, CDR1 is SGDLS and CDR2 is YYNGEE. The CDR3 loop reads CASSAGLAGSGELFF. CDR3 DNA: TGTGCCAGCAGCGCAGGACTAGCAGGCTCCGGGGAGCTGTTTTTT.

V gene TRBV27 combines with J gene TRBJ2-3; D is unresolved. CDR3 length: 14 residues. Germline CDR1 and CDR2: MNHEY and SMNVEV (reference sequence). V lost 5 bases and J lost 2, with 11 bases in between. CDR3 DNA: TGTGCCAGCAGTAGCGAACATTCCACAGATACGCAGTATTTT. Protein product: CASSSEHSTDTQYF.

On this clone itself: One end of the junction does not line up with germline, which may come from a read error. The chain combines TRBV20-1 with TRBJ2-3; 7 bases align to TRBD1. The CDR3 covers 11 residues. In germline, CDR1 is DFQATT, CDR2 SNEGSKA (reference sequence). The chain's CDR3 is CSASGTVTQYF. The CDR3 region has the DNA TGCAGTGCTAGCGGGACAGTTACGCAGTATTTT.